Described below is a single TCR beta chain sequence and its context. No cognate antigen has been identified for it. Per-base qualities were not stored, and no clone one base away is much larger. This record comes from a study of OX40 agonist ivuxolimab in advanced cancers. Context from the whole study: Ivuxolimab was an agonistic, fully human IgG2 monoclonal antibody directed against OX40 (CD134), a costimulatory receptor. Intravenous ivuxolimab was administered to patients every 2 weeks at six dose levels: 0.01, 0.1, 0.3, 1.5, 3 and 10 mg/kg. Of the approximately 54 patients in dose escalation, 19 had hepatocellular carcinoma, some 15 had melanoma, 9 had renal cell carcinoma and 9 had head and neck cancer. A male proportion of approximately 83% and a mean age of around 60 years, ranging from about 20 to 85, were recorded for the dose-escalation cohort. Patients were allowed to have had prior anti-PD-1, anti-PD-L1 or anti-CTLA-4 therapy, and approximately 40% of the dose-escalation patients had been treated with checkpoint inhibitors. Partial responses occurred in three dose-escalation patients: two with cutaneous melanoma and one with hepatocellular carcinoma. Peripheral TCRbeta sequencing was intended to test whether TCR sequence diversity was altered and clonal T-cell expansion was caused by ivuxolimab. The paper reports the monotherapy dose-escalation portion (N of about 56 patients) of the phase I ivuxolimab trial. Broad study findings and their caveats: In the 0.1-3.0 mg/kg groups, partial responders had among the lowest normalized peripheral clonal expansion, particularly in CD8+ T cells. Low levels of normalized T-cell clonal expansion were also seen in some patients who did not respond. The antigen specificity of the clonally expanded peripheral T cells was not determined. On average, CD8+ T cells showed more expanded clones than CD4+ T cells after ivuxolimab. Clonal expansion of both CD4+ and CD8+ blood T cells was observed from baseline to week 6 at doses 0.1 to 3.0 mg/kg.

CDR1 is given as GTSNPN and CDR2 as SVGIG, both from the germline V gene (reference sequence). V is reduced by 0 bases and J by 1 base, leaving a spacing of 11 bases between them. CDR3 length: 15 amino acids, cysteine to phenylalanine. The read is trimmed to its CDR3 DNA, 45 bases read in frame from base 1. Genomic DNA was isolated from the sorted cells so that the TCRbeta CDR3 region could be sequenced. The immunoSEQ Assay was used for sequencing of TCRbeta CDR3 regions. TCRdb re-hosts the immuneACCESS table, in-frame sequences only. Its copies lack some clones; in the studies checked, an unresolved V gene accounts for under half of them, and the cause for the rest is not known. Counted in this sample were under 100,000 clones; about 80% of them appeared once. The ten largest account for around 0.5% of the sample. Patients with a history of autoimmune disease or receiving systemic immunosuppression were excluded from the trial. Peripheral blood for TCR sequencing was collected from all dose cohorts at baseline, on cycle 4 day 1, and on cycle 7 day 1. The samples were drawn from a first-in-human, open-label, multicenter phase I dose-escalation trial of ivuxolimab. Adults with locally advanced or metastatic melanoma, renal cell carcinoma, hepatocellular carcinoma or head and neck squamous cell carcinoma were enrolled in the trial. Before TCR sequencing, CD4+ T cells and CD8+ T cells from peripheral blood were sorted into separate populations.

The TCR comes from an adult with an advanced solid tumor such as melanoma, head and neck, liver or kidney cancer. The chain couples TRBV30 to TRBJ2-3, with the D gene not clear enough to name. The sample was CD4+ or CD8+ T cells sorted from blood, taken in a trial of the OX40 agonist ivuxolimab. The sequenced DNA: TGTGCCTGGAGTGTAGGGCTAGACGGCACAGATACGCAGTATTTT. This is translated as CAWSVGLDGTDTQYF.